This TCR beta chain came from a study of CD8 T cells in ankylosing spondylitis. Study results and limitations: What seemed typical of ankylosing spondylitis blood was a TCR beta motif built from roughly eight highly homologous variants.

This clonotype was seen only a few times. The antigen remains unidentified. Trimming shortened V by 3 bases and J by 5 bases, and 7 bases separated the two germline ends. CDR1 SGHTA and CDR2 FQGNSA come from the germline V gene. There are 12 residues in the CDR3. TCRdb re-analysed the 5' RACE reads in MiXCR, keeping a single row per CDR3 protein. This table holds more than 500,000 distinct CDR3 sequences, approximately 5.3% found once. The clonotype was recovered from a male donor with ankylosing spondylitis. Sequenced: blood, either unsorted or a sorted T cell fraction (not recorded which). This chain links TRBV7-2 with TRBJ1-2; no definite D call. CDR3 amino acids: CASSFNSYGYTF. Here the CDR3 DNA reads TGTGCCAGCAGCTTCAATTCTTATGGCTACACCTTC.